The entry below gives a single T cell receptor beta chain sequence along with its context. Trimming removed 7 bases at V and 4 bases at J, with 17 bases between. This CDR3 spans 15 amino acids. Germline V CDR1 and CDR2: MNHEY, SVGAGI. This record belongs to a study of PD-1 blockade in mismatch repair-deficient tumors. Sequencing used immunoSEQ multiplex PCR; TCRdb keeps in-frame clones, though not all of them. The data hold 65,000 to 80,000 clones, with approximately 82% observed a single time. V is TRBV6-5 and J is TRBJ1-3, with a weak D call TRBD1 (5 bases). This sample comprised peripheral blood, obtained 2 weeks after starting pembrolizumab. This TCR derives from an adult with mismatch repair-deficient cancer. The CDR3 sequence is CASTPGGARGNTIYF. CDR3 coding DNA: TGTGCCAGCACCCCGGGGGGAGCTAGAGGAAACACCATATATTTT.